This T cell receptor (beta chain) was found in a study of blood T cell repertoires in COVID-19. Study information: Spain, Italy and the United States supplied samples that represented acute and convalescent COVID-19. From T cells, B-cell-depleted T cells, or PBMCs came the material, which was cDNA or gDNA.

Source study methods: Amplification from reference gene primers served as the basis for estimated nucleated cell counts. Assay used: immunoSEQ multiplex PCR; TCRdb lists only in-frame clones, some missing. V and J calls and clone size are those listed in that table; D and trimming were worked out from the DNA. Here the sample spans 110,000 to 150,000 clones, approximately 80% being singletons. The CDR3 spans 13 residues. Germline V gives CDR1 SGHNT, CDR2 YYREEE (reference sequence). The V and J ends lost 3 bases and 8 bases respectively, with 14 bases between them. This receptor was identified in a man aged 55 to 70 with active or convalescent COVID-19. The sequenced material came from peripheral blood. The genes are TRBV5-4 and TRBJ1-2; possible D gene TRBD1, 6 bases. The CDR3 DNA reads TGTGCCAGCAGCTCCACAGGGAACCGCGGCTACACCTTC. Residues: CASSSTGNRGYTF.